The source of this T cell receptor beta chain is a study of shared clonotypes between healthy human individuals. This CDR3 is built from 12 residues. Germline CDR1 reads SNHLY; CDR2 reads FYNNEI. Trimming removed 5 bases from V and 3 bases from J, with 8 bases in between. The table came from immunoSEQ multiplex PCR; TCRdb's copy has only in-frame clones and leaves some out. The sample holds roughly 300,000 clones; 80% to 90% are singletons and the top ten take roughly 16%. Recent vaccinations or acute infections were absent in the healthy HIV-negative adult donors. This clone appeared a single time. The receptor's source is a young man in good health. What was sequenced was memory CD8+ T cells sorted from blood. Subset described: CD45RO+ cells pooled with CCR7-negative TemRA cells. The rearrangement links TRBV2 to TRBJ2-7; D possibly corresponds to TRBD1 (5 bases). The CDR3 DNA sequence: TGTGCCAGCAGTAGGGGCAGCTACGAGCAGTACTTC. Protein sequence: CASSRGSYEQYF.